This entry lists 10 T cell receptor beta chains sequenced from one sample in a study of blood T cells in healthy people across ages. Together with a sample-barcoded 5' primer, a J-beta primer mix was included in a second PCR lasting 7 to 11 cycles. In TCRdb, the 5' RACE reads were re-called with MiXCR into one record per CDR3 protein. Here the sample spans roughly 1.7 million distinct CDR3 sequences, about 32% being singletons. Sequencing was performed on blood. These receptor sequences come from a woman under 40 in good health.

The sample holds one count of this clonotype. V gene TRBV5-1 combines with J gene TRBJ1-2, with D possibly TRBD1 on 6 matching bases. This CDR3 has 15 amino acids. CDR1 and CDR2 from the germline V gene are SGHRS and YFSETQ. V gave up 4 bases and J gave up 5 bases, with 18 bases separating them. The CDR3 sequence is CASSPSGAGEYGYTF. CDR3 coding DNA: TGCGCCAGCAGCCCCTCCGGGGCAGGGGAGTATGGCTACACCTTC. The full variable domain, rest sourced from reference TRBV5-1 and TRBJ1-2, is KAGVTQTPRYLIKTRGQQVTLSCSPISGHRSVSWYQQTPGQGLQFLFEYFSETQRNKGNFPGRFSGRQFSNSRSEMNVSTLELGDSALYLCASSPSGAGEYGYTFGSGTRLTVV.

The V and J genes are TRBV11-3 and TRBJ2-7; 8 bases map to TRBD2. There are 13 residues in the CDR3. The germline CDR1 and CDR2 sequences are SGHNT and YENEEA. V dropped 6 bases and J dropped 3; count of bases not matched to a gene: 4. This CDR3 is CASREREIYEQYF. CDR3 bases: TGTGCCAGCAGGGAGCGGGAGATCTACGAGCAGTACTTC.

There are many counts of this clonotype. The rearrangement uses TRBV10-3 and TRBJ2-5, with TRBD2 as a possible D gene (6 bases). The CDR3 spans 15 residues. Germline CDR1 reads ENHRY; CDR2 reads SYGVKD. The V end lost 3 bases, the J end lost 3 bases, and 14 bases lay between the germline ends. DNA of the CDR3: TGTGCCATCAGTGACTCCCTAGCGCCTAAAGAGACCCAGTACTTC. Translated: CAISDSLAPKETQYF.

The CDR3 protein is CASSYSRTGENGYTF. The CDR3 nucleotides read TGTGCCAGCAGTTACTCCAGGACAGGGGAAAATGGCTACACCTTC. The rearrangement links TRBV6-6 to TRBJ1-2; TRBD1 aligns across 9 bases. Trimming removed 0 bases from V and 6 bases from J; junction bases left unmatched: 5. Germline V lookup: CDR1 MNHNY, CDR2 SVGAGI (reference sequence). CDR3 length equals 15 residues.

This clonotype has only a few counts. This chain uses TRBV9 with TRBJ1-4; D is possibly TRBD1 (6 bases). CDR3 size: 14 residues. V lost 0 bases and J lost 8, with 11 bases in between. The germline V gene has CDR1 SGDLS and CDR2 YYNGEE. CDR3 coding DNA: TGTGCCAGCAGCGTAGACAGGGTTAGCGAAAAACTGTTTTTT. It is translated as CASSVDRVSEKLFF.

The genes are TRBV28 and TRBJ2-2; 14 bases line up with TRBD2. Germline V gives CDR1 MDHEN, CDR2 SYDVKM. The J segment lost 0 bases and the V segment lost 3 bases, leaving 3 bases of the junction unmatched. This CDR3 is 18 amino acids long. The CDR3 nucleotides are TGTGCCAGCAGTTTTGAGGGACTAGCGGGGGCGAACACCGGGGAGCTGTTTTTT. Its protein is CASSFEGLAGANTGELFF.

Only a few counts were recorded for this clonotype. The chain is built from TRBV20-1 and TRBJ2-7; 8 bases align to TRBD1. Germline V gene sequence: CDR1 DFQATT, CDR2 SNEGSKA (reference sequence). Losses at the gene ends were 4 bases for V and 4 bases for J; bases not matched to a gene: 9. The length of the CDR3 is 14 residues. The CDR3 nucleotides read TGCAGTGCTATTACGGGACAGGCGAAATACGAGCAGTACTTC. Protein sequence: CSAITGQAKYEQYF.

The rearrangement links TRBV6-6 to TRBJ2-2; the D gene is possibly TRBD2 (5 bases). Germline values: CDR1 MNHNY, CDR2 SVGAGI (reference sequence). The V gene lost 6 bases and the J gene lost 6 bases, with 14 bases spanning the gap. The CDR3 runs 14 residues. The CDR3 sequence: CASSPPEGAGELFF. For the CDR3, the DNA is TGTGCCAGCAGCCCCCCAGAGGGTGCCGGGGAGCTGTTTTTT.

This chain joins TRBV20-1 and TRBJ1-4; 9 bases fit TRBD1. The V gene end was trimmed by 2 bases and the J gene end by 6 bases; junction bases not matched to a gene: 7. CDR1 DFQATT and CDR2 SNEGSKA come from the germline V gene (reference sequence). The CDR3 has 15 amino acids. CDR3 bases: TGCAGTGCTAGACGACCACAGGGGGCTGATGAAAAACTGTTTTTT. This sequence encodes CSARRPQGADEKLFF.

This clonotype was seen repeatedly, ten times or more. This chain links TRBV20-1 with TRBJ1-2, with no clear D. The germline V and J ends were trimmed by 3 bases and 6 bases, with 8 bases remaining between them. Germline V CDR1 and CDR2: DFQATT, SNEGSKA (reference sequence). The CDR3 is made up of 11 amino acids. The CDR3 loop is CSASAGNGYTF. Here the CDR3 DNA reads TGCAGTGCTAGCGCCGGGAATGGCTACACCTTC.